Listed below are T cell receptor beta chains from one sample, sequenced in a study of T cell repertoires in cytomegalovirus infection. TCRdb passed the reads through MiXCR, listing each CDR3 protein once. The data contain around 630,000 distinct CDR3 sequences, 24% of them seen just once; the ten biggest clones take up 6.5% to 10%. Sequenced input: CD8+ T cells from PBMCs. All receptors derive from a human donor in good health (CMV status not recorded). Some clones in this sample may be carry-over from other donors' samples. CDR3s include the opening cysteine and the closing phenylalanine or tryptophan. Fields, in order: D gene, V gene, clone size, J gene, CDR3 DNA, CDR3 protein. The D gene is left open where the match is weak. Clone size appears in some rows only: once, few, many, or a class for an expanded clone.

NA	TRBV10-3	NA	TRBJ2-5	TGTGCCATCAGTGGGGACCGGGGAAATAGTAGAGAGACCCAGTACTTC	CAISGDRGNSRETQYF
NA	TRBV12-3/TRBV12-4	NA	TRBJ1-2	TGTGCCAGCAGTCTGACATTCTATGGCTACACCTTC	CASSLTFYGYTF
NA	TRBV9	NA	TRBJ2-5	TGTGCCAGCAGCGAGGGAGGGGGCCTTCAAGAGACCCAGTACTTC	CASSEGGGLQETQYF
NA	TRBV4-2	NA	TRBJ1-1	TGTGCCAGCAGCCAAGCTTTAACAGATTCTATGAACACTGAAGCTTTCTTT	CASSQALTDSMNTEAFF
NA	TRBV20-1	NA	TRBJ2-1	TGCGGTGCTAGAGATGCAAACGCCTACAATGAGCAGTTCTTC	CGARDANAYNEQFF
NA	TRBV12-3/TRBV12-4	NA	TRBJ2-3	TGTGCCAGCAGTTTTGGTACGCAGTATTTT	CASSFGTQYF
NA	TRBV29-1	NA	TRBJ1-1	TGCAGCGTTGGGGAGGGGTCTTACACTGAAGCTTTCTTT	CSVGEGSYTEAFF
NA	TRBV20-1	NA	TRBJ1-5	TGCAGTGCTGGGACCCTCAGAACCCAGCGTTTT	CSAGTLRTQRF
TRBD2	TRBV4-1	many	TRBJ2-3	TGCGCCAGCAGCCTGCCAGCGGGGGCTAGAGATACGCAGTATTTT	CASSLPAGARDTQYF
TRBD1	TRBV29-1	few	TRBJ1-2	TGCAGCGTTAAGCAGGGGGGGGATTATGGCTACACCTTC	CSVKQGGDYGYTF
NA	TRBV5-1	NA	TRBJ2-5	TGCGCCAGCAACTTGGAGGTGTTAGCGGAAGAGACCCAGTACTTC	CASNLEVLAEETQYF
NA	TRBV19	many	TRBJ2-1	TGTGCCAGTAGTCCGACGTGGCGGGCAAACAATGAGCAGTTCTTC	CASSPTWRANNEQFF
NA	TRBV11-2	few	TRBJ2-1	TGTGCCAGCAGCTCCGACGTAACTACCTACAATGAGCAGTTCTTC	CASSSDVTTYNEQFF
NA	TRBV7-9	many	TRBJ1-1	TGTGCCAGCAGCTCGCTGAACGCGGACAGGAACACTGAAGCTTTCTTT	CASSSLNADRNTEAFF
TRBD1	TRBV11-1	NA	TRBJ1-2	TGTGCCAGCAGCTCCATCCCGCGCAGGGGGGGCGATGGCTACACCTTC	CASSSIPRRGGDGYTF
TRBD2	TRBV4-1	many	TRBJ2-1	TGCGCCAGCAGCCAACGGGGCGGGGGCTCCTACAATGAGCAGTTCTTC	CASSQRGGGSYNEQFF
TRBD1	TRBV7-9	NA	TRBJ2-3	TGTACCAGCAGCTCCCAAGAGGGGGCCCTCACAGATACGCAGTATTTT	CTSSSQEGALTDTQYF
NA	TRBV19	many	TRBJ2-1	TGTGCCAGTAATCCGGGGGATTACAATGAGCAGTTCTTC	CASNPGDYNEQFF
NA	TRBV7-8	many	TRBJ2-1	TGTGCCAGCAGCGCAACAGGTTTCGGGACCTACAATGAGCAGTTCTTC	CASSATGFGTYNEQFF
TRBD1	TRBV12-3/TRBV12-4	NA	TRBJ1-1	TGTGCCAGCAGCCGAGGTGCAGGGGGCGAAGCTTTCTTT	CASSRGAGGEAFF
NA	TRBV4-1	NA	TRBJ1-5	TGCGCCAGCAGCCAAGACGAGGGAGGGTATAGCAATCAGCCCCAGCATTTT	CASSQDEGGYSNQPQHF
NA	TRBV6-2/TRBV6-3	NA	TRBJ1-1	TGTGCCAGCGCTAGACGAGGGAACACTGAAGCTTTCTTT	CASARRGNTEAFF
NA	TRBV12-5	few	TRBJ1-1	TGTGCTAGTGGTTTGGGATACAAGAACACTGAAGCTTTCTTT	CASGLGYKNTEAFF
TRBD2	TRBV7-6	many	TRBJ2-1	TGTGCCAGCAGCAATAGCGGGGGATCCTACAATGAGCAGTTCTTC	CASSNSGGSYNEQFF
NA	TRBV4-2	NA	TRBJ2-1	TGTGCCAGCAGCCAAGATGGGGGGTCCCAATACAATGAGCAGTTCTTC	CASSQDGGSQYNEQFF
TRBD1	TRBV7-9	many	TRBJ1-1	TGTGCCAGCAGCTTAACAGGGGCCATGAACACTGAAGCTTTCTTT	CASSLTGAMNTEAFF
TRBD2	TRBV20-1	few	TRBJ2-1	TGCAGTGCTAGTGAAGGACTAGCGGTTATAAGTGCCTACAATGAGCAGTTCTTC	CSASEGLAVISAYNEQFF
TRBD2	TRBV28	many	TRBJ2-3	TGTGCCAGCAGTTTCCCTAGCGGGGGCCCAGATACGCAGTATTTT	CASSFPSGGPDTQYF
NA	TRBV7-2	many	TRBJ2-1	TGTGCCAGCAGCTTATATCCCAATGAGCAGTTCTTC	CASSLYPNEQFF
NA	TRBV19	few	TRBJ1-5	TGTGCCAGTAGACCTGAACAGGGATGGCAGCCCCAGCATTTT	CASRPEQGWQPQHF
TRBD2	TRBV29-1	NA	TRBJ2-7	TGCAGCGTTCCGGGGGGTTTCCACGAGCAGTACTTC	CSVPGGFHEQYF
NA	TRBV20-1	NA	TRBJ2-3	TGCAGTGCTAGGGGGAGGAGGGTCACAGATACGCAGTATTTT	CSARGRRVTDTQYF
NA	TRBV2	NA	TRBJ1-1	TGTGCCAGCCTCCTAGGGACTGAAGCTTTCTTT	CASLLGTEAFF
TRBD1	TRBV6-1	many	TRBJ2-1	TGTGCCAGTGATAGCAGGGGGATTCTTAATGAGCAGTTCTTC	CASDSRGILNEQFF
TRBD2	TRBV6-2/TRBV6-3	few	TRBJ2-1	TGTGCCAGCAGTCTAGCGGGGGCCCTTGTCGAGCAGTTCTTC	CASSLAGALVEQFF
TRBD1	TRBV20-1	NA	TRBJ1-2	TGCAGTGCCATAGAGCTAAAGGGGACAGGTCTCTATGGCTACACCTTC	CSAIELKGTGLYGYTF
NA	TRBV7-9	many	TRBJ1-5	TGTGCCAGCAGCTTCGCTGGGGGCAATCAGCCCCAGCATTTT	CASSFAGGNQPQHF
NA	TRBV9	few	TRBJ1-1	TGTGCCAGCAGCCCCCGTCCGGGACAGAACACTGAAGCTTTCTTT	CASSPRPGQNTEAFF
TRBD1	TRBV6-8	NA	TRBJ1-5	TGTGCCAGGAACGGGAGACAGGGCAGCAATCAGCCCCAGCATTTT	CARNGRQGSNQPQHF
NA	TRBV20-1	few	TRBJ1-5	TGCAGTGCTAGGGGGGAGCCGTGGCAGCCCCAGCATTTT	CSARGEPWQPQHF
NA	TRBV19	few	TRBJ1-6	TGTGCCAGTAGTCCGGACGAATACTATAATTCACCCCTCCACTTT	CASSPDEYYNSPLHF
NA	TRBV6-2/TRBV6-3	few	TRBJ1-1	TGTGCCAGCAGTTATCTAATTATGAACACTGAAGCTTTCTTT	CASSYLIMNTEAFF
NA	TRBV19	NA	TRBJ2-1	TGTGCCACCCGCTCCAGGGGTTCCTACAATGAGCAGTTCTTC	CATRSRGSYNEQFF
NA	TRBV20-1	few	TRBJ2-2	TGCAGTGCTAGACTGCGGGGAATCGGGGAGCTGTTTTTT	CSARLRGIGELFF
TRBD2	TRBV6-5	NA	TRBJ2-3	TGTGCCAGCAGTTACTCCCAGCGGGGGGGCACAGATACGCAGTATTTT	CASSYSQRGGTDTQYF
NA	TRBV7-9	many	TRBJ2-7	TGTGCCAGCAGCTCGCGGGACAGTCCCTACGAGCAGTACTTC	CASSSRDSPYEQYF
TRBD2	TRBV11-3	NA	TRBJ2-1	TGTGCCAGCAGCCCCGGGACTAGTATATACAATGAGCAGTTCTTC	CASSPGTSIYNEQFF
NA	TRBV12-3/TRBV12-4	NA	TRBJ2-4	TGTGCCAGCAGTGCGGGACGGTTCATTCAGTACTTC	CASSAGRFIQYF
NA	TRBV14	many	TRBJ2-5	TGTGCCAGCAGCCAAGGACACAGGAAGCAAGAGACCCAGTACTTC	CASSQGHRKQETQYF
TRBD1	TRBV7-9	NA	TRBJ1-2	TGTGCCAGCAGCCAGGACAGGGAGGGAGGCTACACCTTC	CASSQDREGGYTF
NA	TRBV2	NA	TRBJ2-7	TGTGCCAGCAGTGGCACAGACAGTACCTACGAGCAGTACTTC	CASSGTDSTYEQYF
TRBD2	TRBV4-1	few	TRBJ2-1	TGCGCCAGCACTACAGCGGGGGGCGACAATGAGCAGTTCTTC	CASTTAGGDNEQFF